This entry lists 21 T cell receptor beta chains sequenced from one sample in a study of control samples from healthy donors and cancer patients. Libraries were prepared by immunoSEQ multiplex PCR; TCRdb keeps only in-frame clonotypes and omits some of them. The top ten clones hold approximately 1.5% of a sample with roughly 190,000 clones, 91% of them seen once. Sequenced input: blood. Every receptor here comes from a woman aged 25-40 years in good health.

This chain uses TRBV18 with TRBJ1-4, with D possibly TRBD1 on 5 matching bases. The CDR3 contains 15 residues. Germline CDR1 reads KGHSH; CDR2 reads LQKENI. Deletions cut 0 bases from V and 8 bases from J, with 13 bases between. CDR3 nucleotides: TGTGCCAGCTCACCACCGGGAAGGGGTGGAGAAAAACTGTTTTTT. This sequence encodes CASSPPGRGGEKLFF.

This chain links TRBV7-8 with TRBJ1-1, with D hard to call. This CDR3 spans 14 amino acids. Germline V gives CDR1 SGHVS, CDR2 FQNEAQ. Trimming pared 1 base from V and 2 bases from J, leaving 8 bases between. CDR3: CASSLGLENTEAFF. The DNA for the CDR3 is TGTGCCAGCAGCTTAGGTTTAGAAAACACTGAAGCTTTCTTT. The entire variable domain, with the rest obtained from reference TRBV7-8 and TRBJ1-1, is as follows: GAGVSQSPRYKVAKRGQDVALRCDPISGHVSLFWYQQALGQGPEFLTYFQNEAQLDKSGLPSDRFFAERPEGSVSTLKIQRTQQEDSAVYLCASSLGLENTEAFFGQGTRLTVV.

The rearrangement links TRBV2 to TRBJ2-7; tentatively, D is TRBD1 (5 bases). V shed 5 bases and J shed 6 bases, with 14 bases lying between them. The CDR3 covers 13 residues. Looked up from germline, CDR1 is SNHLY and CDR2 is FYNNEI. The CDR3 loop reads CASSPQGSGEQYF. The CDR3, as DNA: TGTGCCAGCAGTCCTCAGGGTTCGGGCGAGCAGTACTTC.

The J gene is TRBJ2-2, the V gene TRBV11-3; 8 bases map to TRBD2. The CDR3 contains 16 residues. The V and J ends lost 1 base and 1 base, in that order; junction bases with no gene match: 2. Germline CDR1 is SGHNT and CDR2 is YENEEA. The CDR3 protein is CASSLGAGGNTGELFF. Written as DNA, the CDR3 is TGTGCCAGCAGCTTAGGTGCGGGAGGGAACACCGGGGAGCTGTTTTTT.

A single count supports this clone. The genes are TRBV7-2 and TRBJ1-5; 7 bases agree with TRBD1. Trimming took 2 bases from V and 6 from J; bases not matched to a gene: 7. In germline, CDR1 is SGHTA, CDR2 FQGNSA. This CDR3 spans 15 amino acids. This CDR3 is CASSLSSQGGQPQHF. CDR3 nucleotide sequence: TGTGCCAGCAGCTTAAGTTCGCAGGGGGGTCAGCCCCAGCATTTT. Drawing the rest from reference TRBV7-2 and TRBJ1-5, the complete variable domain is GAGVSQSPSNKVTEKGKDVELRCDPISGHTALYWYRQSLGQGLEFLIYFQGNSAPDKSGLPSDRFSAERTGGSVSTLTIQRTQQEDSAVYLCASSLSSQGGQPQHFGDGTRLSIL.

The chain links TRBV11-2 to TRBJ1-4; a possible D gene is TRBD1 (6 bases). Trimming removed 4 bases from V and 10 bases from J, with 10 bases in between. This CDR3 region has 12 residues. The germline V gene encodes CDR1 SGHAT and CDR2 FQNNGV. The CDR3 nucleotides are TGTGCCAGCAGCTACGACAGGACAAAACTGTTTTTT. Translating it yields CASSYDRTKLFF.

This chain links TRBV4-3 with TRBJ2-3; TRBD2 matches 10 bases. Germline CDR1 and CDR2: LGHNA and YSLEER. J gave up 5 bases and V 4 bases, and 3 bases lay outside the gene matches. The CDR3 is made up of 14 amino acids. The CDR3 sequence is CASSPSGSLDTQYF. CDR3 DNA sequence: TGCGCCAGCAGCCCTAGCGGGAGTTTAGATACGCAGTATTTT.

The rearrangement uses TRBV11-3 and TRBJ2-1; 7 bases agree with TRBD2. Germline loops: CDR1 SGHNT, CDR2 YENEEA. The CDR3 runs 15 residues. Trimming cost V 4 bases and J 0 bases; bases outside gene matches: 3. The CDR3 spells CASSSLASSYNEQFF. CDR3 DNA: TGTGCCAGCAGCTCACTAGCGAGCTCCTACAATGAGCAGTTCTTC.

The chain recombines TRBV7-2 with TRBJ1-3; TRBD1 matches at 8 bases. The CDR3 has 13 residues. Trimming at V came to 5 bases and at J to 4 bases, leaving 1 base not matched to a gene. Germline lookup yields CDR1 SGHTA and CDR2 FQGNSA. CDR3 bases: TGTGCCAGCAGCCGGGACAGGGGAAACACCATATATTTT. This sequence encodes CASSRDRGNTIYF.

The chain is built from TRBV4-1 and TRBJ1-2, with a possible D match to TRBD1 (5 bases). V lost 1 base, J lost 6 bases, and 15 bases lay in between. Germline CDR1 MGHRA, CDR2 YSYEKL. This CDR3 is 15 amino acids long. The chain's CDR3 is CASSQVRGALDGYTF. The CDR3 coding sequence is TGCGCCAGCAGCCAAGTTCGCGGGGCTCTGGATGGCTACACCTTC.

The gene calls are TRBV19 and TRBJ2-7, with TRBD1 as a possible D gene (5 bases). Germline V gene lookup returns CDR1 LNHDA and CDR2 SQIVND (reference sequence). The CDR3 consists of 13 residues. Trimming took 3 bases from V and 1 from J, leaving 7 bases between them. The CDR3 DNA is TGTGCCAGTAGTATGGCAGGGTCCTACGAGCAGTACTTC. Its protein product is CASSMAGSYEQYF.

The chain recombines TRBV4-1 with TRBJ2-7; 10 bases are shared with TRBD2. V lost 6 bases, J lost 5 bases, and 7 bases stayed unmatched. This CDR3 is 14 amino acids long. Germline V gene sequence: CDR1 MGHRA, CDR2 YSYEKL. Here the CDR3 DNA reads TGCGCCAGCAGGGCTAGCGGGAGTAACCACGAGCAGTACTTC. This translates into CASRASGSNHEQYF.

This chain joins TRBV5-6 and TRBJ1-6; D may be TRBD1 (5 bases). The germline V and J ends were trimmed by 0 bases and 6 bases, with 10 bases remaining between them. Germline loops: CDR1 SGHDT, CDR2 YYEEEE. The CDR3 has 15 amino acids. The CDR3 DNA sequence: TGTGCCAGCAGCTTGGAGGCAGGGAGTAATTCACCCCTCCACTTT. This gives the protein CASSLEAGSNSPLHF.

This sequence joins TRBV4-3 and TRBJ1-2; D not certain. CDR3 length equals 14 residues. CDR1 and CDR2 (germline): LGHNA, YSLEER. V shed 0 bases and J shed 5 bases, with 10 bases lying between them. In DNA, the CDR3 is TGCGCCAGCAGCCAAGATCGATCCGGATATGGCTACACCTTC. This gives the protein CASSQDRSGYGYTF.

This clone has more than one count but fewer than ten. This rearrangement joins TRBV19 to TRBJ1-4, with D maybe TRBD1 (5 bases). The CDR3 extends over 15 amino acids. V dropped 5 bases and J dropped 7 bases, with 17 bases sitting between them. Germline lookup yields CDR1 LNHDA and CDR2 SQIVND (reference sequence). The CDR3 is CASSRPGSLGEKLFF. In DNA form, the CDR3 reads TGTGCCAGTAGTCGACCAGGGAGTCTAGGTGAAAAACTGTTTTTT.

This clone was seen a single time. The chain couples TRBV7-2 to TRBJ2-7, with D possibly TRBD1 on 5 matching bases. The V end was cut by 3 bases, the J end by 4 bases, with 13 bases between. The germline V gene has CDR1 SGHTA and CDR2 FQGNSA. This CDR3 spans 14 amino acids. This chain's CDR3 is CASSLAGQDYEQYF. Here the CDR3 DNA reads TGTGCCAGCAGCTTGGCCGGACAAGATTACGAGCAGTACTTC.

CDR3 DNA sequence: TGCGCCAGCAGCCAAGAACGGGGATACTCCTACGAGCAGTACTTC. Translated: CASSQERGYSYEQYF. The chain links TRBV4-1 to TRBJ2-7, with a weak D call TRBD2 (5 bases). Trimming took 0 bases from V and 0 from J, leaving 9 bases between them. The CDR3 spans 15 residues. Germline V gene lookup returns CDR1 MGHRA and CDR2 YSYEKL.

This chain uses TRBV28 with TRBJ2-1; perhaps TRBD2 as D (6 bases). This CDR3 spans 15 amino acids. Looked up from germline, CDR1 is MDHEN and CDR2 is SYDVKM. V gave up 2 bases and J gave up 7 bases, with 15 bases separating them. The CDR3 coding sequence is TGTGCCAGCAGTTTAACCCCCCCTAGCGTGAATGAGCAGTTCTTC. Its translation: CASSLTPPSVNEQFF.

V usage is TRBV11-3 and J usage is TRBJ2-1; 9 bases are a match to TRBD1. Per the germline V gene, CDR1 is SGHNT and CDR2 is YENEEA. CDR3 length equals 15 residues. J was trimmed by 4 bases and V by 4 bases; bases with no gene match: 5. In nucleotides, the CDR3 is TGTGCCAGCAGCTCCGGGACAGGGTCTTACAATGAGCAGTTCTTC. This codes for CASSSGTGSYNEQFF.

The rearrangement joins TRBV7-2 to TRBJ1-1; TRBD1 aligns across 9 bases. The germline V gene encodes CDR1 SGHTA and CDR2 FQGNSA. CDR3 length: 14 residues. The V gene end was trimmed by 5 bases and the J gene end by 5 bases; junction bases not matched to a gene: 6. In nucleotides, the CDR3 is TGTGCCAGCAGCCCACAGGGGGCGCGGACTGAAGCTTTCTTT. Translating it yields CASSPQGARTEAFF.

The chain uses TRBV19 and TRBJ1-2; D is undetermined. This CDR3 spans 14 amino acids. V dropped 5 bases and J dropped 0 bases, with 10 bases sitting between them. Germline V gene data show CDR1 as LNHDA and CDR2 as SQIVND (reference sequence). The CDR3 DNA reads as TGTGCCAGTAGTCCAGGCGGAGCTAACTATGGCTACACCTTC. Translation: CASSPGGANYGYTF.